Listed here are 6 T cell receptor beta chains from one sample, sequenced in a study of T cells in Graves' hyperthyroidism and ophthalmopathy. Amplification yielded TCR beta CDR3 regions, with RNA transcripts as the source. HTBI primers drove first-round RT-PCR of the TCR CDR3. One entry per CDR3 protein, called by TCRdb with MiXCR from the multiplex PCR reads. Of hundreds of thousands of distinct CDR3 sequences in the sample, 16% were seen once. Material for sequencing was blood. Source of these receptors: a young woman with Graves' hyperthyroidism.

This clonotype occurred many times. The chain couples TRBV7-9 to TRBJ2-7; no reliable D call. This CDR3 spans 12 amino acids. Trimming pared 1 base from V and 4 bases from J, leaving 5 bases between. Germline V gives CDR1 SEHNR, CDR2 FQNEAQ (reference sequence). The CDR3 nucleotides are TGTGCCAGCAGCTTAGAACCGTACGAGCAGTACTTC. It yields the protein CASSLEPYEQYF.

The chain employs TRBV6-2 or TRBV6-3 and TRBJ2-3; 10 positions agree with TRBD2. The CDR3 sequence is 19 residues long. Trimming took 10 bases from V and 4 from J; bases not matched to a gene: 23. The germline gives CDR1 MNHEY, CDR2 SVGEGT. Here the CDR3 reads CATNPLAGFTSSSADTQYF. The DNA for the CDR3 is TGTGCCACGAATCCACTAGCGGGATTTACAAGTAGCTCGGCAGATACGCAGTATTTT.

In this sample, this clonotype turned up many times. The chain uses TRBV7-8 and TRBJ2-1, with a possible D match to TRBD2 (6 bases). CDR1 SGHVS and CDR2 FQNEAQ come from the germline V gene. V was clipped by 3 bases and J by 9 bases, with 21 bases between them. There are 16 residues in the CDR3. CDR3 sequence: CASSFERLVPVSEQFF. The CDR3 DNA sequence: TGTGCCAGCAGCTTCGAGCGACTAGTACCTGTCAGTGAGCAGTTCTTC.

This clonotype has only a few counts. The J gene is TRBJ1-5, the V gene TRBV25-1; D not resolved. The germline V gene encodes CDR1 MGHDK and CDR2 SYGVNS. CDR3 size: 14 residues. Deletions cut 6 bases from V and 3 bases from J, with 12 bases between. The CDR3 protein is CASRPAGDNQPQHF. The CDR3 DNA reads TGTGCCAGCAGGCCCGCCGGGGACAATCAGCCCCAGCATTTT.

Note on this clonotype: Mismatch with germline at one junction end may stem from a read error. This chain joins TRBV7-2 and TRBJ2-7; D may be TRBD1 (6 bases). This CDR3 spans 15 amino acids. Germline V gives CDR1 SGHTA, CDR2 FQGNSA. The CDR3 coding sequence is TGCGCCAGCAGCGCACAGGGCTTTCGGGCCTACGAGCAGTACTTC. Translated: CASSAQGFRAYEQYF.

This clonotype has ten or more counts. The chain employs TRBV27 and TRBJ1-1, with 7 bases matching TRBD1. The CDR3 loop spans 18 amino acids. The trim removed 5 bases at V and 1 base at J, leaving 16 bases unmatched. Germline CDR1 and CDR2: MNHEY and SMNVEV (reference sequence). For the CDR3, the DNA is TGTGCCAGCAGTACCACCGGCCCCGGGGACAGAGCGAACACTGAAGCTTTCTTT. This encodes CASSTTGPGDRANTEAFF.